This TCR beta chain appears in the sequencing data of a study of blood T cell repertoires in COVID-19. On the study more broadly: Italy, Spain and the United States were the sources of the convalescent and acute COVID-19 samples. Sources were T cells, B-cell-depleted T cells, or PBMCs; the material itself was cDNA or gDNA.

Authors' methods: Reference gene primers were amplified, and this amplification served to estimate nucleated cell counts. The assay was immunoSEQ multiplex PCR, and TCRdb's table has in-frame clones only and misses some. From that table come the V and J calls and clone size; the DNA was used to work out D and trimming. This table has around 170,000 clones, around nine tenths appearing once. V was clipped by 8 bases and J by 4 bases, with 21 bases between them. This CDR3 contains 15 residues. CDR1 is SGHTA and CDR2 is FQGNSA in the germline V gene. The receptor was isolated from a man aged 45 to 65 with acute or convalescent COVID-19. The sample was peripheral blood. The rearrangement uses TRBV7-2 and TRBJ2-7, with D possibly being TRBD2 (7 bases). This CDR3 is CASAGGPGQIYEQYF. CDR3 nucleotide sequence: TGTGCCAGCGCCGGGGGGCCAGGGCAGATTTACGAGCAGTACTTC. The entire variable domain, with the rest obtained from reference TRBV7-2 and TRBJ2-7, is as follows: GAGVSQSPSNKVTEKGKDVELRCDPISGHTALYWYRQSLGQGLEFLIYFQGNSAPDKSGLPSDRFSAERTGGSVSTLTIQRTQQEDSAVYLCASAGGPGQIYEQYFGPGTRLTVT.